This is a list of T cell receptor beta chains from one sample in a study of radiotherapy plus CTLA-4 blockade in lung cancer. Sequenced by immunoSEQ multiplex PCR; TCRdb stores in-frame clones only, minus some. The sample has some 73,000 clones, over 70% seen once; the top ten hold about 23%. The specimen was peripheral blood, collected from a patient treated with radiotherapy plus ipilimumab. The source is a human donor with non-small cell lung cancer whose response to radiotherapy plus ipilimumab could not be evaluated. Some clones in this sample may be carry-over from other donors' samples. Each CDR3 is given with its conserved first and last residue. Fields, in order: clone size, D gene, V gene, J gene, CDR3 protein, CDR3 DNA. A D gene is named only where the DNA matches it firmly. Rows give clone size only sometimes, using once, few, many, or a class for an expanded clone.

.	.	TRBV25-1	TRBJ1-3	CASSDPGTRGSTIYF	TGTGCCAGCAGTGATCCGGGTACCCGGGGGTCCACCATATATTTT
once	.	TRBV7-2	TRBJ1-1	CASSRSGTEAFF	TGTGCCAGCAGCCGCTCGGGAACTGAAGCTTTCTTT
few	TRBD2	TRBV19	TRBJ2-3	CASSPLAGGLQDTQYF	TGTGCCAGTAGTCCCCTAGCGGGGGGGCTTCAAGATACGCAGTATTTT
.	TRBD2	TRBV4-3	TRBJ2-1	CASSLERDYEQFF	TGCGCCAGCAGCCTAGAGCGGGACTATGAGCAGTTCTTC
few	.	TRBV6-5	TRBJ1-2	CASSIQTEPYGYTF	TGTGCCAGCAGTATACAAACAGAGCCCTATGGCTACACCTTC
once	.	TRBV5-1	TRBJ2-2	CASSLAPGRQSLTGELFF	TGCGCCAGCAGCTTGGCTCCCGGTAGACAGTCACTCACCGGGGAGCTGTTTTTT
.	TRBD2	TRBV27	TRBJ2-5	CASSLAGEGETQYF	TGTGCCAGCAGTCTAGCGGGGGAGGGGGAGACCCAGTACTTC
.	TRBD1	TRBV4-1	TRBJ2-7	CASSPTGGASSYEQYF	TGCGCCAGCAGCCCGACAGGGGGTGCTAGCTCCTACGAGCAGTACTTC
.	TRBD1	TRBV9	TRBJ1-1	CASSTRQGLTEAFF	TGTGCCAGCAGCACCCGACAGGGGCTCACTGAAGCTTTCTTT
.	TRBD1	TRBV27	TRBJ2-7	CASSLRTGGYEQYF	TGTGCCAGCAGTCTACGGACAGGGGGCTACGAGCAGTACTTC
once	.	TRBV6-4	TRBJ1-1	CASSPYGGMNTEAFF	TGTGCCAGCAGTCCATACGGGGGGATGAACACTGAAGCTTTCTTT
.	.	TRBV19	TRBJ1-6	CASKVGQQILNSPLHF	TGTGCCAGTAAGGTTGGGCAGCAGATTCTCAATTCACCCCTCCACTTT
once	.	TRBV7-2	TRBJ1-5	CASSPGYNSNQPQHF	TGTGCTAGCAGCCCGGGATACAATAGCAATCAGCCCCAGCATTTT
.	TRBD2	TRBV7-2	TRBJ2-5	CASSLGLAGVGETQYF	TGTGCCAGCAGCTTAGGACTAGCGGGGGTTGGTGAGACCCAGTACTTC
.	.	TRBV7-2	TRBJ1-1	CASSLAGTQNTEAFF	TGTGCCAGCAGCTTAGCCGGGACACAGAACACTGAAGCTTTCTTT
.	TRBD2	TRBV7-6	TRBJ2-1	CASSSRAGGFLVEQFF	TGTGCCAGCAGCTCTCGAGCGGGGGGGTTTCTTGTTGAGCAGTTCTTC
.	.	TRBV19	TRBJ2-4	CASSPRGQQVQYF	TGTGCCAGTAGTCCCCGGGGTCAGCAGGTTCAGTACTTC
few	TRBD2	TRBV9	TRBJ2-5	CASSPYSGGAPETQYF	TGTGCCAGCAGCCCCTATAGCGGGGGGGCCCCAGAGACCCAGTACTTC
.	.	TRBV5-1	TRBJ1-2	CASSPKGGRGTNYGYTF	TGCGCCAGCTCCCCTAAGGGGGGGCGGGGGACTAACTATGGCTACACCTTC
.	TRBD1	TRBV5-5	TRBJ1-1	CASSPIDRGTEAFF	TGTGCCAGCAGCCCGATCGACAGGGGCACTGAAGCTTTCTTT
.	.	TRBV19	TRBJ1-1	CASSIGGLEAFF	TGTGCCAGTAGTATAGGAGGTTTGGAAGCTTTCTTT
once	.	TRBV4-3	TRBJ2-1	CASSQDPWENQDNEQFF	TGCGCCAGCAGCCAAGATCCGTGGGAGAATCAAGACAATGAGCAGTTCTTC
few	.	TRBV9	TRBJ1-2	CASMELGDGYTF	TGTGCCAGCATGGAACTCGGGGATGGCTACACCTTC
.	TRBD1	TRBV5-1	TRBJ2-2	CASSVGQGADGELFF	TGCGCCAGCAGCGTTGGACAGGGGGCCGACGGGGAGCTGTTTTTT
few	.	TRBV5-6	TRBJ2-7	CASSLGTSQYEQYF	TGTGCCAGCAGCTTGGGTACAAGTCAATACGAGCAGTACTTC
.	TRBD1	TRBV19	TRBJ1-1	CASSPYRGSEAFF	TGTGCCAGTAGTCCTTACAGGGGCTCTGAAGCTTTCTTT
.	TRBD2	TRBV4-1	TRBJ2-3	CASSPGTSGTDTQYF	TGCGCCAGCAGCCCCGGGACTAGCGGTACAGATACGCAGTATTTT
once	TRBD1	TRBV5-4	TRBJ1-6	CASSPGTDFHSPLHF	TGTGCCAGCAGCCCTGGGACAGACTTCCATTCACCCCTCCACTTT
.	TRBD1	TRBV7-2	TRBJ2-7	CASSRQGSSYEQYF	TGTGCCAGCAGCCGACAGGGGAGCTCCTACGAGCAGTACTTC
.	TRBD1	TRBV28	TRBJ1-2	CASRLGGAGGYGYTF	TGTGCCAGCAGACTTGGCGGGGCAGGGGGCTATGGCTACACCTTC
.	.	TRBV4-1	TRBJ1-2	CASSQELAGSYTF	TGCGCCAGCAGCCAAGAGTTAGCCGGAAGCTACACCTTC
.	TRBD2	TRBV5-1	TRBJ2-3	CASSLTRGGTDTQYF	TGCGCCAGCAGCTTGACGCGGGGGGGCACAGATACGCAGTATTTT
.	.	TRBV18	TRBJ1-3	CASSPPGGSSGNTIYF	TGTGCCAGCTCACCCCCGGGAGGGAGCTCTGGAAACACCATATATTTT
.	.	TRBV6-5	TRBJ1-3	CATFDKSSGNTIYF	TGTGCCACTTTTGATAAGAGCTCTGGAAACACCATATATTTT
few	TRBD2	TRBV7-2	TRBJ2-3	CASSYLSGGSGDTQYF	TGTGCCAGCAGCTACCTAAGCGGGGGAAGTGGAGATACGCAGTATTTT
few	.	TRBV19	TRBJ1-6	CASSSSDSPLHF	TGTGCCAGTAGTTCGAGTGATTCACCCCTCCACTTT
.	TRBD1	TRBV19	TRBJ1-6	CASRSGTGGEKALHF	TGTGCCAGTAGATCCGGGACAGGGGGCGAAAAGGCCCTCCACTTT
.	.	TRBV27	TRBJ2-1	CASNLLGSSYNEQFF	TGTGCCAGCAATTTGTTGGGCAGCTCCTACAATGAGCAGTTCTTC
.	TRBD1	TRBV7-3	TRBJ2-7	CASSLYPDRTYEQYF	TGTGCCAGCAGCTTATACCCGGACAGGACCTACGAGCAGTACTTC
.	.	TRBV6-1	TRBJ1-1	CASSEVLQAAFF	TGTGCCAGCAGTGAAGTACTACAGGCAGCTTTCTTT
.	.	TRBV5-1	TRBJ2-7	CASSLAATGRYHEQYF	TGCGCCAGCAGCTTGGCCGCGACAGGACGTTACCACGAGCAGTACTTC
.	.	TRBV7-9	TRBJ1-6	CASSLGGADSPLHF	TGTGCCAGCAGCTTGGGGGGGGCTGATTCACCCCTCCACTTT
.	TRBD1	TRBV27	TRBJ2-7	CASSLGQRQGEAYEQYF	TGTGCCAGCAGTTTAGGACAGCGACAGGGGGAAGCCTACGAGCAGTACTTC
.	TRBD1	TRBV5-5	TRBJ1-2	CASSLAQGAGGYTF	TGTGCCAGCAGCTTGGCCCAGGGGGCGGGGGGCTACACCTTC
.	.	TRBV5-1	TRBJ2-3	CASSLYAITDTQYF	TGCGCCAGCAGCTTGTACGCTATCACAGATACGCAGTATTTT
.	TRBD1	TRBV2	TRBJ2-5	CASSVGTGQETQYF	TGTGCCAGCAGCGTTGGGACAGGGCAAGAGACCCAGTACTTC
few	.	TRBV7-2	TRBJ2-3	CASSAQGGAGDTQYF	TGTGCCAGCAGCGCTCAGGGGGGCGCGGGGGATACGCAGTATTTT
few	.	TRBV18	TRBJ2-7	CASSRSAAGNEQYF	TGTGCCAGCTCACGGTCAGCGGCAGGAAACGAGCAGTACTTC
once	.	TRBV2	TRBJ1-6	CASKLRTDNNSPLHF	TGTGCCAGCAAATTAAGGACAGACAATAATTCACCCCTCCACTTT
.	TRBD1	TRBV11-3	TRBJ1-3	CASSLYSGTGAGNTIYF	TGTGCCAGCAGCTTGTACTCTGGGACAGGGGCGGGAAACACCATATATTTT
medium-sized	TRBD1	TRBV5-1	TRBJ2-7	CASSPDVGQGGEQYF	TGCGCCAGCAGCCCCGACGTCGGACAGGGTGGCGAGCAGTACTTC
few	.	TRBV7-7	TRBJ1-3	CASSEGPGNTIYF	TGTGCTAGCAGCGAGGGCCCTGGAAACACCATATATTTT
once	.	TRBV5-6	TRBJ1-1	CASSLGGEDSLNTEAFF	TGTGCCAGCAGCTTGGGGGGGGAAGACAGCTTAAACACTGAAGCTTTCTTT